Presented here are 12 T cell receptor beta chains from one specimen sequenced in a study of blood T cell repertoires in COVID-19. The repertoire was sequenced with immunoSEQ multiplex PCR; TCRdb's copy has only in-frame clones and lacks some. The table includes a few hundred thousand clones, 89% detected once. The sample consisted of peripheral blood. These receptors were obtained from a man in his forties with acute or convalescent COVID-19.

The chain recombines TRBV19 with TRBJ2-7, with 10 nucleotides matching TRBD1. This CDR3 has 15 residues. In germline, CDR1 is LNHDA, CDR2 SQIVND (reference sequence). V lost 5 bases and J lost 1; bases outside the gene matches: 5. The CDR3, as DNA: TGTGCCAGTAGTGACCGGGACAGGGGTTCCTACGAGCAGTACTTC. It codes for CASSDRDRGSYEQYF. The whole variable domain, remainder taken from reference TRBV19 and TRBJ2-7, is DGGITQSPKYLFRKEGQNVTLSCEQNLNHDAMYWYRQDPGQGLRLIYYSQIVNDFQKGDIAEGYSVSREKKESFPLTVTSAQKNPTAFYLCASSDRDRGSYEQYFGPGTRLTVT.

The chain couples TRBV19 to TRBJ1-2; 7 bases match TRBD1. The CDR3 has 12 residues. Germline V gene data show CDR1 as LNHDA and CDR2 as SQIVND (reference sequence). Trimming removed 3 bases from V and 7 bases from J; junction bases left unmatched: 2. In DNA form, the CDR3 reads TGTGCCAGTAGTATCAGGGGGAGTGGCTACACCTTC. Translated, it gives CASSIRGSGYTF.

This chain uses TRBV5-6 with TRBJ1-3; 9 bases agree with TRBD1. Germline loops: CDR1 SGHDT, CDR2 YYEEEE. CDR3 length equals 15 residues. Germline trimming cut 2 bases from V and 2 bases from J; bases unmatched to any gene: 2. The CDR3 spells CASSLQGAAGNTIYF. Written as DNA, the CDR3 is TGTGCCAGCAGCTTACAGGGGGCTGCTGGAAACACCATATATTTT.

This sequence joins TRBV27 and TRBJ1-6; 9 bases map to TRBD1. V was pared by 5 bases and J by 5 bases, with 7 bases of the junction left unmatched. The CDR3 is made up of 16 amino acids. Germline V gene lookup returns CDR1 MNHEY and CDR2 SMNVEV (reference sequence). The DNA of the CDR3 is TGTGCCAGCAGTCACACAGGGGGCGCGGATAATTCACCCCTCCACTTT. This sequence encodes CASSHTGGADNSPLHF.

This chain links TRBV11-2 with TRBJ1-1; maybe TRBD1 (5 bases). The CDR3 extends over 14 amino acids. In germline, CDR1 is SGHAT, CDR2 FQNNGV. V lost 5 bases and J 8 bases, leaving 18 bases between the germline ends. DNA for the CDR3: TGTGCCAGCAGCAAATCCCGGGGGGTTCAAGAAGCTTTCTTT. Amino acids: CASSKSRGVQEAFF.

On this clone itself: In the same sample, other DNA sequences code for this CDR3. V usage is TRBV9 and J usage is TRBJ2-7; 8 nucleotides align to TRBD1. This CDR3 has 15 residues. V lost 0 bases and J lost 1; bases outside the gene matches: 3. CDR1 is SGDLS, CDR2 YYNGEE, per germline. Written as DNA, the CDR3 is TGTGCCAGCAGCGTAGGGACAGGGTCGTCCTACGAGCAGTACTTC. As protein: CASSVGTGSSYEQYF.

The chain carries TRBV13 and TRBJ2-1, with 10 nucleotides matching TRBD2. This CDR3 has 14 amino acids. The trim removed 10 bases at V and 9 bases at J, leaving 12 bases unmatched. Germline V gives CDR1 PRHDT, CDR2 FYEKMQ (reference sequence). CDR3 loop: CATTAGGGAGEQFF. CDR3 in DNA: TGTGCCACCACAGCGGGGGGGGGCGCGGGTGAGCAGTTCTTC.

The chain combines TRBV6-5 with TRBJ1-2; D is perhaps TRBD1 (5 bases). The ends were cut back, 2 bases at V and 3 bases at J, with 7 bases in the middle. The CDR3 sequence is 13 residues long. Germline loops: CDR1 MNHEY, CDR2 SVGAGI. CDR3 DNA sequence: TGTGCCAGCAGTTACGACAGAGACTATGGCTACACCTTC. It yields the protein CASSYDRDYGYTF.

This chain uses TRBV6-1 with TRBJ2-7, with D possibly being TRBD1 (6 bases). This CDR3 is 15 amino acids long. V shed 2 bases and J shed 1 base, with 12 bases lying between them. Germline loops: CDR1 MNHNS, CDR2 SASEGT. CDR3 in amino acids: CASSEHRVSSYEQYF. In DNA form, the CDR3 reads TGTGCCAGCAGTGAACACAGGGTATCATCCTACGAGCAGTACTTC.

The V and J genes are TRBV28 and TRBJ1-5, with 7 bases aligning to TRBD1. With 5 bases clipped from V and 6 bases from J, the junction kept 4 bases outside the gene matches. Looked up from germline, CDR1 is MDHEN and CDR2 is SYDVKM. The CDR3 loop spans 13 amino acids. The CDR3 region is CASSPQGGQPQHF. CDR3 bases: TGTGCCAGCAGTCCCCAGGGGGGTCAGCCCCAGCATTTT.

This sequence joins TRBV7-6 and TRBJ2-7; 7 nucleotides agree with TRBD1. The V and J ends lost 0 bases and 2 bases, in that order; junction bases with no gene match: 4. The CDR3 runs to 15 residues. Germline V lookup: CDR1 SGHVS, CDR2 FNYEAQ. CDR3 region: CASSLALGQTYEQYF. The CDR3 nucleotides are TGTGCCAGCAGCTTAGCTTTGGGACAGACCTACGAGCAGTACTTC.

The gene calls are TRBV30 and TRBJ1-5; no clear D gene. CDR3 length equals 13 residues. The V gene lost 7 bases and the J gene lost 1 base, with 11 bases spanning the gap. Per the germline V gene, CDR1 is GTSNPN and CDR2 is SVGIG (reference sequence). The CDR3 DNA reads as TGTGCCTTGACGACGGGGAGCAATCAGCCCCAGCATTTT. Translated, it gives CALTTGSNQPQHF.